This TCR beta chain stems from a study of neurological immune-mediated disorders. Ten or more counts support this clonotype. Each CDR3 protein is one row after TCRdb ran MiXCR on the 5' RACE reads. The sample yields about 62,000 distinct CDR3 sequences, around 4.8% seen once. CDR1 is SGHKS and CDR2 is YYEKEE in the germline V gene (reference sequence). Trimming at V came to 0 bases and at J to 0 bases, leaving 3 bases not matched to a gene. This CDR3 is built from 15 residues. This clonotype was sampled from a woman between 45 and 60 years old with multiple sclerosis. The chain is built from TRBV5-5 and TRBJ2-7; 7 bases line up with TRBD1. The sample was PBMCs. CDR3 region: CASSLGQGISYEQYV. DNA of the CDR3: TGTGCCAGCAGCTTGGGACAGGGTATCTCCTACGAGCAGTACGTC.